This TCR beta chain was sequenced during a study of cytomegalovirus exposure and HLA in healthy donors. The PCR was carried out with 60 Vbeta primers and 13 Jbeta primers. Clones were read by immunoSEQ multiplex PCR, and TCRdb kept only the in-frame ones, dropping some. The data show around 280,000 clones, 70% to 90% seen once. The CDR3 is 11 amino acids. Germline V gene lookup returns CDR1 SGHDT and CDR2 YYEEEE. V dropped 7 bases and J dropped 6 bases, with 10 bases sitting between them. The chain carries TRBV5-6 and TRBJ1-2; D gene uncertain. Material for sequencing was PBMCs. The receptor was isolated from a woman under 30 in good health and CMV-seronegative. CDR3 nucleotides: TGTGCCAGCGCCGCAGTGGATGGCTACACCTTC. Translated, it gives CASAAVDGYTF.